The next 6 T cell receptor beta chains were all read from a single sample in a study of identical twins. TCRdb processed the 5' RACE reads anew with MiXCR; each CDR3 protein has one entry. This table has 500,000 to 600,000 distinct CDR3 sequences, approximately 22% appearing once. These data also featured in a second study, about T cells expressing NK-cell markers.

The sample comprised CD4+ T cells sorted from blood. These receptors all stem from a woman aged 18-30 years in good health.

This clonotype was picked up a small number of times. This sequence joins TRBV5-1 and TRBJ2-1; D possibly matches TRBD1 or TRBD2 (5 bases each). Germline values: CDR1 SGHRS, CDR2 YFSETQ. The germline V and J ends were trimmed by 3 bases and 0 bases, with 13 bases remaining between them. The CDR3 sequence is 16 residues long. The CDR3 DNA sequence: TGCGCCAGCAGCTGGGGCTCGGGGTTCTCCTACAATGAGCAGTTCTTC. Protein: CASSWGSGFSYNEQFF.

This clonotype came up a few times. The genes are TRBV5-6 and TRBJ1-1; D gene ambiguous. This CDR3 has 14 amino acids. Germline V gene data show CDR1 as SGHDT and CDR2 as YYEEEE. Trimming pared 4 bases from V and 5 bases from J, leaving 15 bases between. CDR3 nucleotides: TGTGCCAGCAGCCACCGCGCGATAGGTACTGAAGCTTTCTTT. Its protein product is CASSHRAIGTEAFF.

The CDR3 nucleotides read TGTGCCAGCAGCTTGGAAGGGGGGGCCCATGAAGCTTTCTTT. Its translation is CASSLEGGAHEAFF. The chain is built from TRBV11-3 and TRBJ1-1, with a weak D call TRBD1 (6 bases). The V gene lost 3 bases and the J gene lost 7 bases, with 15 bases spanning the gap. CDR1 is SGHNT, CDR2 YENEEA, per germline. The CDR3 spans 14 residues.

Ten or more counts support this clonotype. CDR3 in DNA: TGCGCCAGCAGCCCCCTAGCGGGGGGACGGGGAGAGACCCAGTACTTC. As protein: CASSPLAGGRGETQYF. V gene TRBV5-1 combines with J gene TRBJ2-5; TRBD2 matches at 11 bases. Losses at the gene ends were 4 bases for V and 4 bases for J; bases not matched to a gene: 9. The germline V gene has CDR1 SGHRS and CDR2 YFSETQ. The CDR3 is made up of 16 amino acids.

This chain connects TRBV20-1 to TRBJ2-4; D unresolved. Trimming removed 3 bases at V and 2 bases at J, with 14 bases between. The CDR3 has 15 amino acids. CDR1 is DFQATT, CDR2 SNEGSKA, per germline (reference sequence). Here the CDR3 reads CSASVPGATKNIQYF. The CDR3 region has the DNA TGCAGTGCTAGTGTCCCGGGTGCGACCAAAAACATTCAGTACTTC.

The V and J genes are TRBV10-2 and TRBJ2-1; D is undetermined. Germline V gene sequence: CDR1 WSHSY, CDR2 SAAADI. The germline V and J ends were trimmed by 6 bases and 3 bases, with 12 bases remaining between them. The CDR3 extends over 14 amino acids. The CDR3: CASRIGGDYNEQFF. The DNA for the CDR3 is TGCGCCAGCAGGATCGGCGGTGACTACAATGAGCAGTTCTTC.